The clone carrying this T cell receptor beta chain was counted a few times. RNA transcripts were the template for amplifying TCR beta CDR3 regions. A first-round RT-PCR of the TCR CDR3 used the HTBI primer set. TCRdb processed the multiplex PCR reads anew with MiXCR; each CDR3 protein has one entry. The profile covers about 700,000 distinct CDR3 sequences, with 11% to 15% appearing a single time and about a tenth taken by the ten largest. Newly diagnosed hyperthyroidism, duration under 2 months, in patients aged 18 to 65. Based on clinical symptoms, serum thyroxine and TRAb, thyroid ultrasound and orbital computed tomography, diagnoses were reached. This specimen comes from a study of T cells in Graves' hyperthyroidism and ophthalmopathy. About the study: Blood was drawn when the patient was first diagnosed and still untreated.

CDR1 MGHRA and CDR2 YSYEKL come from the germline V gene. This CDR3 has 16 amino acids. Trimming took 4 bases from V and 3 from J; bases not matched to a gene: 7. This receptor was identified in a woman younger than 35 with Graves' hyperthyroidism. V and J are TRBV4-1 and TRBJ2-1; 9 bases align to TRBD2. What was sequenced was blood. This CDR3 reads CASSLPGTSHYNEQFF. Written as DNA, the CDR3 is TGCGCCAGCAGCCTCCCCGGGACTAGCCACTACAATGAGCAGTTCTTC.